This is a list of T cell receptor beta chains from one sample in a study of tumor-infiltrating lymphocytes in primary liver carcinoma. TCRdb reprocessed the multiplex PCR reads with MiXCR, giving one entry per CDR3 protein. The sample consists of hundreds of thousands of distinct CDR3 sequences, 50% to 75% of them appearing once. The sample was peripheral blood. These receptors came from a woman younger than 45 with primary liver carcinoma and hepatitis B virus infection. CDR3s include the opening cysteine and the closing phenylalanine or tryptophan. A D gene is named only where the DNA matches it firmly. Clone size is stated in some rows and not others, as once, few, many or a class when expanded.

16	TRBV28	.	TRBJ2-3	.	TGTGCCTCCGGATCCCCCGGGAAGGAGGGCACAGATACGCAGTATTTT	CASGSPGKEGTDTQYF
14	TRBV7-2	TRBD1	TRBJ2-7	.	TGTGCCAGCAGCTCACGGACAGGCTCAGCCGGGCAGTACTTC	CASSSRTGSAGQYF
13	TRBV11-2	.	TRBJ1-1	many	TGTGCCAGCAGCTTAGACTCGGTTACTGAAGCTTTCTTT	CASSLDSVTEAFF
12	TRBV29-1	.	TRBJ2-4	once	TGCAGCCTATTGGACGATAAAAACATTCAGTACTTC	CSLLDDKNIQYF
15	TRBV13	TRBD2	TRBJ2-3	few	TGTGCCAGCAGCTCTAGCGGGAGGGGCACAGATACGCAGTATTTT	CASSSSGRGTDTQYF
12	TRBV12-3/TRBV12-4	.	TRBJ2-1	many	TGTGCCAGCAGTGCCCAGTACAATGAGCAGTTCTTC	CASSAQYNEQFF
13	TRBV6-1	.	TRBJ1-2	.	TGTGCCAGCAGTGAAGGGACCCTCCTCGGCGACACCTTC	CASSEGTLLGDTF
18	TRBV11-2	TRBD2	TRBJ2-7	many	TGTGCCAGCAGCTTAGAAAGAACTAGCGTTATAAGCTCCTACGAGCAGTACTTC	CASSLERTSVISSYEQYF
13	TRBV11-1	.	TRBJ2-2	.	TGTGCCAGCAGCTTCGCGGAGACCGGGGAGCTGCTTTTT	CASSFAETGELLF
14	TRBV12-3/TRBV12-4	TRBD2	TRBJ2-3	many	TGTGCCAGCAGTTTAATCGGGAGGACAGATACGCAGTATTTT	CASSLIGRTDTQYF
15	TRBV19	TRBD2	TRBJ2-1	.	TGTGCCAGTACCCTTAGCGGGAGCTCCTACAATGAGCAGTTCTTC	CASTLSGSSYNEQFF
15	TRBV20-1	TRBD2	TRBJ2-3	.	TGCAGTGCTGGGTGGGGCGGGAGTAGCACAGATACGCAGTATTTT	CSAGWGGSSTDTQYF
14	TRBV6-2/TRBV6-3	TRBD2	TRBJ2-1	.	TGTGTCAGCATCCAGGCGGGACTAGTGAGGGAGCAGTTCTTC	CVSIQAGLVREQFF
16	TRBV11-1	.	TRBJ2-5	.	TGTGCCAGCAGCTCATCCATAGCTGGGATAGGGGGGACCCAGTACTTC	CASSSSIAGIGGTQYF
13	TRBV30	TRBD1	TRBJ1-1	few	TGTGCCTACGCGGGACAGCTGAACACTGAAGCTTTCTTT	CAYAGQLNTEAFF
15	TRBV6-1	TRBD1	TRBJ1-4	.	TGTGCCAGCAGTGAATTCACAGGGGGCGCTGAAAAACTGTTTTTT	CASSEFTGGAEKLFF
15	TRBV7-8	TRBD1	TRBJ2-5	.	TGTGCCAGCAGCTCCCCGGGACAGGTTCAAGAGACCCAGTACTTC	CASSSPGQVQETQYF
15	TRBV15	.	TRBJ2-5	.	TGTGCCACCAGCAGCCCGGAAGGACGGCTAGAGACCCAGTACTTC	CATSSPEGRLETQYF
16	TRBV11-2	TRBD2	TRBJ2-1	.	TGTGCAAGCAGCCCCAGGCCTAGCGGAAATTACAATGAGCAGCTCTTC	CASSPRPSGNYNEQLF
13	TRBV5-4	.	TRBJ2-4	.	TGTGCCAGCAGCCAGGATAAGGGAAACATCCAGTACTTC	CASSQDKGNIQYF
16	TRBV12-3/TRBV12-4	.	TRBJ2-1	.	TGTGCCAGCAGTTTACTGGGTGATAGCTCCTACAATGAGCACTTCTTT	CASSLLGDSSYNEHFF
18	TRBV12-3/TRBV12-4	.	TRBJ2-5	.	TGTGCCAGCAGTTTAGGACCTGCCCGGTCGGGTTTAAAAGAGACCCAGTACTTC	CASSLGPARSGLKETQYF
16	TRBV7-9	.	TRBJ2-4	.	TGTGCAAGCAGCCTCCTCAGAGGGAGTTTCAAAAACATTCAGTACTTC	CASSLLRGSFKNIQYF
15	TRBV5-4	.	TRBJ2-7	.	TGTGCCAGCAGCTTAGGGCTAGCCGAATCATACGAGCAGTACTTC	CASSLGLAESYEQYF
13	TRBV29-1	.	TRBJ2-5	once	TGCAGCGTTGAACAGGGAGTTGGCGGGACCCAGTACTTC	CSVEQGVGGTQYF
16	TRBV28	TRBD2	TRBJ2-3	.	TGTGCCAGCAGTTTCGGGGGGGCGAAGGGCACAGATACGCAGTATTTT	CASSFGGAKGTDTQYF
16	TRBV5-6	TRBD1	TRBJ2-4	.	TGTGCCAGCAGCTTGCTATCCGGGACAGACAAAAACATTCAGTACTTC	CASSLLSGTDKNIQYF
16	TRBV11-3	TRBD1	TRBJ2-1	.	TGTGCCAGTACTAAAACATCAGGGGGCCGCTGCAACGAGCAGTTCTTC	CASTKTSGGRCNEQFF
15	TRBV6-6	TRBD1	TRBJ2-2	few	TGTACCAGCATCGACAGGGTCTCTGCGTCCGGGGAGCTGTTTTTT	CTSIDRVSASGELFF
13	TRBV7-9	.	TRBJ2-7	.	TGTGCCATCAGCCCGGGCGGTCTCTACGAGCAGTACTTC	CAISPGGLYEQYF
13	TRBV28	.	TRBJ2-5	.	TGTGCCGGCAGGGCCACAGGGTTGGAGACCCAGTACTTC	CAGRATGLETQYF
13	TRBV29-1	.	TRBJ2-3	many	TGCAGCTGTGTAGCCAAACGTCGCGATACGCAGTATTTT	CSCVAKRRDTQYF
13	TRBV29-1	TRBD2	TRBJ2-5	.	TGCAGCGGGGCTAGCGGGATCGGAGAGACCCAGTACTTC	CSGASGIGETQYF
15	TRBV28	.	TRBJ2-2	.	TGTGCCAGCAGTTTTTCAGGTCTTATCACCGGGGAGCTGTTTTTT	CASSFSGLITGELFF
19	TRBV10-3	TRBD2	TRBJ2-3	few	TGTGCCATCAGCTTGGCCCCATTAGCGGGAGAAGGTGGGACAGATACGCAGTATTTT	CAISLAPLAGEGGTDTQYF
15	TRBV4-3	TRBD2	TRBJ2-7	once	TGCGCCAGCAGCCAGTTCGGGGGGATCGGTCACGAGCAGTACTTC	CASSQFGGIGHEQYF
16	TRBV6-5	.	TRBJ2-2	.	TGTGCCAGCAGTTACTATAGCGACTCGAACACCGGGGGGCTGTTTTTC	CASSYYSDSNTGGLFF
11	TRBV28	.	TRBJ2-2	.	TGTGCCAGCAGAGAGGGCCGGGAACCGTTTTTT	CASREGREPFF
13	TRBV6-1	.	TRBJ2-7	few	TGTGCCAGCAGCACGAGCTTTCCAGGGCGGCTGTACTTC	CASSTSFPGRLYF
12	TRBV30	TRBD1	TRBJ2-1	few	TGTGCCTGTCAACTCCGGGACAGGGTGCAGTTCTTC	CACQLRDRVQFF
13	TRBV6-2/TRBV6-3	.	TRBJ1-1	.	TGTGCCAGCAGGCTCAGGGAGAGCACTGAAGCTTTCTTT	CASRLRESTEAFF
16	TRBV6-2/TRBV6-3	.	TRBJ2-3	.	TGTGCCAGCGGGGGGTTTAGCGCCTGGGGGACAGATACGCAGTATTTT	CASGGFSAWGTDTQYF
15	TRBV11-3	TRBD1	TRBJ1-1	many	TGTGCCAGCAGCCCAGGGGGGACAGGGTTCACTGAAGCTTTCTTT	CASSPGGTGFTEAFF
15	TRBV11-2	TRBD2	TRBJ2-7	.	TGTGCCAGGCGGAAGGCGAGCGGGGTATCCTGCGAGCAGTACTTC	CARRKASGVSCEQYF
18	TRBV5-5	TRBD2	TRBJ2-1	many	TGTGCCAGCAGCTTGGGGCGGGAGCGGCTCCTCTCCTACAATGAGCAGTTCTTC	CASSLGRERLLSYNEQFF
14	TRBV6-2/TRBV6-3	TRBD1	TRBJ2-3	.	TGTGCCAGCCTTGACAGGGGAAGATCGGATACGCAGTATTTT	CASLDRGRSDTQYF
12	TRBV11-2	.	TRBJ2-7	.	TGTGCCAACAGCTCTACCTCCGCGGGACGACGCTTC	CANSSTSAGRRF
16	TRBV4-3	TRBD2	TRBJ2-1	.	TGCGCCAGCAGCCAAGATGCGGGAGGCTCCCGCAATGAGCAGTTCTTC	CASSQDAGGSRNEQFF
16	TRBV6-5	TRBD2	TRBJ2-1	.	TGTGTCAGCAGTTCCCCGACTAGCGGGAGAATCGGTGAGCAGTTCTTC	CVSSSPTSGRIGEQFF
13	TRBV5-6	.	TRBJ1-4	few	TGTGCCAGCAGCTTGGTTGACACCGAAAAACTGTTTTTT	CASSLVDTEKLFF
16	TRBV6-5	.	TRBJ2-7	.	TGTGCCAGCAGACCATCCGGACTGCTTACGGGCTACGAGCAGTACTTC	CASRPSGLLTGYEQYF
15	TRBV7-8	TRBD1	TRBJ2-7	few	TGTGCCAGCAGCTTCCTTCGACAGGGTGGCGACGAGCAGTACTTC	CASSFLRQGGDEQYF
17	TRBV28	.	TRBJ2-6	.	TGTGCCAGCAGTTTTCAGGGTCTTCAATCTGGGGCCAACGTCCTGACTTTC	CASSFQGLQSGANVLTF
17	TRBV6-6	TRBD1	TRBJ1-5	few	TGTGCCAGCAGTTACACAGACAGGGTCGGTAGCAATCAGCCCCAGCATTTT	CASSYTDRVGSNQPQHF
16	TRBV5-4	.	TRBJ2-1	once	TGTGCCAGCAGCTTGGGGGCGTGCGCAACGATCAATGAGCAGTTCTTT	CASSLGACATINEQFF
14	TRBV6-5	TRBD1	TRBJ2-7	.	TGTGCCAGCAGTTACCGCAACCGGGACAGGGTTAAGCACTTC	CASSYRNRDRVKHF
14	TRBV5-4	.	TRBJ1-2	.	TGTGCCAGCATCCCGACCCCGGGGAGCTATGGCTACACCTTC	CASIPTPGSYGYTF
12	TRBV5-8	.	TRBJ2-7	many	TGTGCCAGCAGCCTCCTACTCGGCGAGCAGTACTTC	CASSLLLGEQYF